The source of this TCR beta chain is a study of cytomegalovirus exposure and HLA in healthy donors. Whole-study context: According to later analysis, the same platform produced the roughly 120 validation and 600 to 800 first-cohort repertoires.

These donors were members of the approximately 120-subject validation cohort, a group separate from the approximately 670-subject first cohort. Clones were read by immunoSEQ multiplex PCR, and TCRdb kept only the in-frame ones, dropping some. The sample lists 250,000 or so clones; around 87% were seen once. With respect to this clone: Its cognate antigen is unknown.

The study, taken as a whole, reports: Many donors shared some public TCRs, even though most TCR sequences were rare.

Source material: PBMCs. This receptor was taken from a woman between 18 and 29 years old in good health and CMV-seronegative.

This CDR3 is CASSQGSSPGAYEQYF. CDR3 in DNA: TGCGCCAGCAGCCAAGGGTCCTCGCCAGGGGCCTACGAGCAGTACTTC. The V call is TRBV4-3, the J call TRBJ2-7, with a possible D match to TRBD1 (6 bases). The germline CDR1 and CDR2 sequences are LGHNA and YSLEER. V shed 1 base and J shed 2 bases, with 15 bases lying between them. CDR3 length: 16 amino acids.